The following is a TCR beta chain sequence with its context. The antigen is unknown. The PCR was carried out with 60 Vbeta primers and 13 Jbeta primers. Method: immunoSEQ multiplex PCR; TCRdb's copy keeps in-frame clones and lacks some. The data show about 140,000 clones, with about 61% seen just once and approximately 1.7% held by the top ten. The sample originates from a study of cytomegalovirus exposure and HLA in healthy donors. Study-wide results and limits: Later work showed greater clonal expansion in HLA-associated TCR beta chains than in equally common others. In an earlier analysis, most TCR beta V segments were productive about 87% or about 30% of the time.

Germline V gene data show CDR1 as LGHNT and CDR2 as FRNRAP. Trimming pared 6 bases from V and 8 bases from J, leaving 19 bases between. The CDR3 runs to 14 residues. This receptor was obtained from a male donor in good health and CMV-seronegative. Sequenced sample: PBMCs. The V and J genes are TRBV12-5 and TRBJ1-2; D remains ambiguous. The DNA of the CDR3 is TGTGCTAGTGGGGTGGACGGGATTTGGCGCGGCTACACCTTC. This encodes CASGVDGIWRGYTF.